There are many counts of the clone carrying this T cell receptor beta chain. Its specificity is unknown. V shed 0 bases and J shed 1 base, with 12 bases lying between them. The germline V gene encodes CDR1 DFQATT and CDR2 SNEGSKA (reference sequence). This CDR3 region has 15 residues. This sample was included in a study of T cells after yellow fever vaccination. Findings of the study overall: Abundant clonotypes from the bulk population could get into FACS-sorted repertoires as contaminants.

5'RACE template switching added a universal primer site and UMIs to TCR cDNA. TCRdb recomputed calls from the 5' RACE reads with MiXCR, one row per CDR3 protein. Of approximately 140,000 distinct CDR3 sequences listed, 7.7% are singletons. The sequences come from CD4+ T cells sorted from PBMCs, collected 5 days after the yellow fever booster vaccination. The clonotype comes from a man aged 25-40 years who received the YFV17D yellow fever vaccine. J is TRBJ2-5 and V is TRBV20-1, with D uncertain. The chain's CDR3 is CSARDRRRSQETQYF. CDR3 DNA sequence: TGCAGTGCTAGAGACCGCCGACGCTCCCAAGAGACCCAGTACTTC.